This T cell receptor (beta chain) was captured by sequencing in a study of T cells in Graves' hyperthyroidism and ophthalmopathy. Study-wide points: Most thyroid clonotypes expanded above 0.001 were also detected in blood.

As to this clonotype: Its antigen is unknown.

Regions amplified from RNA transcripts were the TCR beta CDR3 regions. Primed by the HTBI set, a first-round RT-PCR was run on the TCR CDR3. TCRdb re-called the multiplex PCR reads through MiXCR, storing one row per CDR3 protein. The data hold roughly 500,000 distinct CDR3 sequences, with approximately 48% observed a single time. The study left out patients who had uncontrolled infection, other autoimmune disease, pregnancy or lactation. Diagnoses used clinical symptoms, serum thyroxine and TRAb, thyroid ultrasound and orbital computed tomography. The CDR3 extends over 16 amino acids. The V gene lost 4 bases and the J gene lost 1 base, with 17 bases spanning the gap. CDR1 is MDHEN and CDR2 is SYDVKM in the germline V gene.

This sequence was found in an adult woman with Graves' disease, either hyperthyroidism or ophthalmopathy (not recorded which). Source material: peripheral blood or thyroid tissue (not recorded which). The chain employs TRBV28 and TRBJ2-7; D is undetermined. CDR3 sequence reads: CASSSRILGGSYEQYF. As DNA, the CDR3 is TGTGCCAGCAGTTCCCGGATTCTGGGTGGATCCTACGAGCAGTACTTC.